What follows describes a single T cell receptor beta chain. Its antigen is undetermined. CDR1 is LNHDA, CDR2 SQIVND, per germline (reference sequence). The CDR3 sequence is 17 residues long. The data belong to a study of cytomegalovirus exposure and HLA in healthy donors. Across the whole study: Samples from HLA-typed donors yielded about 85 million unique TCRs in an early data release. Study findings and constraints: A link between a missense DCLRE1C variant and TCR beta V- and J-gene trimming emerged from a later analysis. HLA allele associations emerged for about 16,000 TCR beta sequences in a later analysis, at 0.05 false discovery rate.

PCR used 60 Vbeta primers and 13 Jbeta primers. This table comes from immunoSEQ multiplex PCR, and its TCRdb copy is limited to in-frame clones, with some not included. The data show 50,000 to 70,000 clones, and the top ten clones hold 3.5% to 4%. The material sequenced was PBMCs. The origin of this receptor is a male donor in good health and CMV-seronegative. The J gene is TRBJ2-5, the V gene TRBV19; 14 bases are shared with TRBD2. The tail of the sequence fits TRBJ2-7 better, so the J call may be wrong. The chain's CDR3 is CASSISGTSGSTYEQYF. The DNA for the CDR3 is TGTGCCAGTAGTATCTCCGGGACTAGCGGGAGCACCTACGAGCAGTACTTC.